This TCR beta chain was recorded in a study of spatial heterogeneity in lung cancer. Across the study: A T cell module score from matched bulk RNA-seq correlated strongly with TCR transcript counts in tumor regions.

MiXCR, applied by TCRdb to the 5' RACE reads, yields one record per CDR3 protein. Of some 7,700 distinct CDR3 sequences detected, 8% to 10% appear once; the ten largest clones hold roughly 9%. Time point specified: sample taken at primary tumor resection. Samples were obtained from approximately 76 donors, all untreated early-stage non-small cell lung cancer patients. Tumor, nontumor lung or frozen PBMC supplied whole RNA that was sequenced unsorted. Germline CDR1 reads MNHNY; CDR2 reads SVGAGI (reference sequence). The CDR3 sequence is 15 residues long. V lost 7 bases, J lost 5 bases, and 18 bases lay in between. Study-level findings and limits: Counts of expanded alpha and beta TCRs within tumors tracked the tumor nonsynonymous mutation count. The estimated TCR-seq coverage of tumor T cells amounted to roughly 6.8% when looking at alpha chains and roughly 14% when looking at beta chains.

This clonotype ranks as medium-sized. What it binds is not known. The sample in question was lung tumor tissue, obtained at surgery. The V and J genes are TRBV6-6 and TRBJ1-5; D remains unclear. The sequence was obtained from a male donor with early-stage non-small cell lung cancer. The CDR3 protein is CASTIPTATHQPQHF. The CDR3 bases are TGTGCCAGCACCATACCAACAGCCACTCATCAGCCCCAGCATTTT.